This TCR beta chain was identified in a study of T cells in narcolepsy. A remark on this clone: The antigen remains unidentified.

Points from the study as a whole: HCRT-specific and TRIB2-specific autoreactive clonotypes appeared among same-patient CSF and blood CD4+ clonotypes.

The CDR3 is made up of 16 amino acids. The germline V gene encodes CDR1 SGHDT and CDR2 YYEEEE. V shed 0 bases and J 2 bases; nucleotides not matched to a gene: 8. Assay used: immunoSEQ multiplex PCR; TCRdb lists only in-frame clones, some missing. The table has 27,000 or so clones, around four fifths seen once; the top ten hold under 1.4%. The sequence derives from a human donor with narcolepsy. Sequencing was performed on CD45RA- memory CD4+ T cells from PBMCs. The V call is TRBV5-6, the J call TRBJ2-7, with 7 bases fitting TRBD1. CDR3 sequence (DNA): TGTGCCAGCAGCTTGGGTCCCGGGACAGCTACCTACGAGCAGTACTTC. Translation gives CASSLGPGTATYEQYF.